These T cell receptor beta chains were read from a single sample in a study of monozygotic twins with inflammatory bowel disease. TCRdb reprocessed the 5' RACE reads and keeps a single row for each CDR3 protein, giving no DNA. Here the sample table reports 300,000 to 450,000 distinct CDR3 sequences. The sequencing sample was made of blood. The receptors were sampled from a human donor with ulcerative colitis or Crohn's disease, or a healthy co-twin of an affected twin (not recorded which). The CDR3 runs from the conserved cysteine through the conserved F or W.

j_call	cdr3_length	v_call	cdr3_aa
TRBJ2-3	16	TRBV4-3	CASSQVGLPFTDTQYF
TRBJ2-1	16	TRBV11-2	CASSLDGRLPTYEQFF
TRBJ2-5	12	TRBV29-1	CSSLGRQETQYF
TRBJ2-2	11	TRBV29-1	CTAGDTGELFF
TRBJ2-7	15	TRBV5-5	CASNLALRDNYEQYF
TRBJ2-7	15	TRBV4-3	CASSQGGRGTYEQYF
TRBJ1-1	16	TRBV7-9	CASSLADRGGDTEAFF
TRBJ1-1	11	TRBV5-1	CASNDNTEAFF
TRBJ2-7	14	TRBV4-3	CASSQGRDTYEQYF
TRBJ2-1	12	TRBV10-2	CASGGRYNEQFF
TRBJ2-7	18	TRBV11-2	CASSLGLAGGPFSYEQYF
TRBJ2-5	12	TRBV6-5	CASSGTEGTQYF
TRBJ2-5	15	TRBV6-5	CASSYAGAAQETQYF
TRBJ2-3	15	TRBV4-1	CASRSLAGGTDTQYF
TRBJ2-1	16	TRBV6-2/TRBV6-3	CASSHPTSGAYNEQFF